The source of this TCR beta chain is a study of siplizumab effects on memory and regulatory T cells. Findings of the study overall: Proliferating siplizumab-culture Treg suppressive function went unconfirmed.

Here immunoSEQ multiplex PCR was the method, and the copy in TCRdb shows in-frame clones only, minus some. The table includes about 91,000 clones, around 95% detected once. Concerning this clone itself: The antigen is undetermined.

CDR1 and CDR2 (germline): MDHEN, SYDVKM. The ends were cut back, 6 bases at V and 5 bases at J, with 13 bases in the middle. The CDR3 contains 14 residues. The sample comprised naive CD4+ T cells sorted from blood. The clonotype was recovered from a human donor in good health. The genes are TRBV28 and TRBJ2-2, with D uncertain. DNA for the CDR3: TGTGCCAGCAGAGGGCCCCTGGCGACCGGGGAGCTGTTTTTT. Residues: CASRGPLATGELFF.